This TCR beta chain was sequenced during a study of monozygotic twins with inflammatory bowel disease (dated by TCRdb to the late 2010s). In the study overall: In total, 30 or so monozygotic twin pairs made up the full study: 19 Danish pairs, all IBD-discordant, plus nine German pairs, of which four were IBD-concordant and five were IBD-discordant. Each individual had, on average, about 151 000 unique TCRalpha sequences and 181 000 unique TCRbeta sequences available for analysis. The search for disease-associated traits relied mainly on comparing IBD patients with their genetically identical healthy co-twins within discordant pairs. What the research found in general, with its limitations: Compared with healthy twins, IBD patients shared fewer clonotypes with other individuals, and the difference was most pronounced in patients with signs of disease activity. IBD patients had lower TCRbeta repertoire diversity, measured by the inverse Simpson index, than their healthy co-twins. Because patients were on differing immunosuppressive treatments, the repertoires may have picked up extra background noise and inter-individual variability. Concordant and discordant twins showed no difference in repertoire similarity, possibly because of limited statistical power. Different T cell subtypes could not be distinguished in the analysis. No single strong signal or clonotype linked to IBD turned up in the results, so the idea that one exists was not supported.

Its CDR3 holds 15 amino acids, cysteine through phenylalanine. No DNA appears here. The receptor library was made with 5' RACE. Each TCR library was prepared from roughly 3.5 ug of total RNA. For each sample, cDNA synthesis was carried out in eight separate reactions using SMARTScribe reverse transcriptase. During cDNA synthesis, template switching was used to introduce unique molecular identifiers that contained a 6-nucleotide sample barcode. TCRalpha and TCRbeta cDNA was amplified in two nested PCRs of around 15 and 9 cycles, and bead purification was carried out after each PCR. Before amplification, the cDNA was treated with uracil DNA-glycosylase and purified using the QIAquick PCR purification kit. In the second PCR, Illumina TruSeq-compatible adapters and sample-specific barcodes were added. TapeStation and Qubit were used to check library quality and concentration, and around 5.2 ng of each library went into the pool. Sequencing of pooled libraries was carried out on an Illumina HiSeq2500 single-index Rapid Run using 2 x 100 bp reads and custom sequencing primers. As for the authors' bioinformatics: MiGEC version 1.2.6 was used for UMI-based consensus assembly to correct PCR and sequencing errors. MiXCR version 2.1.1 was used to carry out V(D)J alignment, clonotype assembly and CDR3 extraction. To normalise gene usage, clonotype sharing and MAIT/NKT TCR abundance, the analysis used the top 1000, 10 000 and 20 000 clonotypes per sample. Diversity was computed as the inverse Simpson index with the vegan R package after downsampling to 27 000 UMIs. Statistical testing used paired Mann-Whitney U tests on the discordant twin pairs and applied Benjamini-Hochberg correction for multiple testing. Following TCRdb reprocessing, every CDR3 protein sequence forms one entry, and DNA is not provided. None of the V and J calls come from the authors' own analysis; TCRdb made them. The sample table records more than 100,000 distinct CDR3 sequences. Approximately 2% of the sample is taken by the ten largest.

As concerns this clonotype: Its antigen target is currently unknown.

From each donor, an approximately 2.5 ml peripheral blood sample was collected into PAXgene tubes and kept at -80 degrees C. Without T cell sorting, total RNA was isolated from whole blood using the PAXgene blood miRNA kit on an automated QIAcube. Peripheral blood from monozygotic twin pairs who were concordant or discordant for inflammatory bowel disease underwent deep TCRalpha and TCRbeta repertoire profiling using unique molecular barcoding. Smoking habits were recorded for all twin pairs, and individuals were classified as current, former or never smokers. This TCR derives from a human donor with ulcerative colitis or Crohn's disease, or a healthy co-twin of an affected twin (not recorded which). Sequenced material: blood. This sequence uses TRBV12-3 or TRBV12-4 and TRBJ2-7; TCRdb names TRBD1, which stays unverified in the absence of DNA. The encoded CDR3 is CASSFVGQGPYEQYF.